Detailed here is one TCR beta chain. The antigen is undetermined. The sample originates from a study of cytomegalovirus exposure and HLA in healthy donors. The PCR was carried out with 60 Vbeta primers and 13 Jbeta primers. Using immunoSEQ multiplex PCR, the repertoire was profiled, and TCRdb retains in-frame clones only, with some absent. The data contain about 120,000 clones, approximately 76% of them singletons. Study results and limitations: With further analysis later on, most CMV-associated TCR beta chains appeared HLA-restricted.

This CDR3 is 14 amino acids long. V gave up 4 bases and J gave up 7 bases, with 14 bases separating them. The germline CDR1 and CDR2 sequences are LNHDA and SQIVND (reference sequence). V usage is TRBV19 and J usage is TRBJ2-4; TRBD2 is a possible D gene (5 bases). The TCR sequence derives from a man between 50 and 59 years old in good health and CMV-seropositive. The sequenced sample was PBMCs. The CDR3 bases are TGTGCCAGTAGTACGAGGGCCTTAAGGAACATTCAGTACTTC. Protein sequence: CASSTRALRNIQYF.